This TCR beta chain stems from a study of CD8 T cells in ankylosing spondylitis. Overall study results and limits: Among TCR beta sequences, a motif of about 8 highly homologous variants appeared characteristic of ankylosing spondylitis blood.

This clonotype was seen just once. The antigen remains unidentified. Germline CDR1 reads MNHNS; CDR2 reads SASEGT. Unmatched junction bases numbered 10, after V lost 5 bases and J lost 2 bases. This CDR3 has 16 amino acids. TCRdb reprocessed the 5' RACE reads with MiXCR, giving one entry per CDR3 protein. The data show about 450,000 distinct CDR3 sequences, 25% to 30% seen once. The source material was blood, either unsorted or a sorted T cell fraction (not recorded which). The sequence was obtained from a male donor with ankylosing spondylitis. The V call is TRBV6-1, the J call TRBJ1-2, with TRBD1 matching over 8 bases. The CDR3 region is CASSRQGQRRNYGYTF. The DNA for the CDR3 is TGTGCCAGCAGTCGACAGGGGCAAAGACGAAACTATGGCTACACCTTC.